The rows below give T cell receptor beta chains drawn from one sample of a study of T cell changes during pregnancy in multiple sclerosis. Here immunoSEQ multiplex PCR was the method, and the copy in TCRdb shows in-frame clones only, minus some. The sample gives nearly 110,000 clones, 80% to 95% of which show up once; 1.6% is in the top ten. Source: peripheral blood, taken after pregnancy. Receptors originate from a female donor with multiple sclerosis, enrolled in a pregnancy study. Both conserved end residues are part of each CDR3. The D gene is left open where the match is weak. Clone size is given for some rows only: seen once, a few or many times, or a class if the clone is expanded.

d_call j_call clone_size v_call cdr3_aa cdr3_nt
TRBD1 TRBJ1-2 - TRBV6-1 CASSTPGQIYGYTF TGTGCCAGCAGTACACCGGGACAGATTTATGGCTACACCTTC
TRBD1 TRBJ1-2 - TRBV18 CASSTTGATHGYTF TGTGCCAGCTCTACTACAGGGGCTACCCATGGCTACACCTTC
- TRBJ1-1 few TRBV9 CASSVDSLGQNEAFF TGTGCCAGCAGCGTAGATTCTTTGGGACAAAATGAAGCTTTCTTT
TRBD2 TRBJ2-7 - TRBV2 CASRRGGQTYEQYF TGTGCCAGCAGACGGGGGGGGCAAACCTACGAGCAGTACTTC
TRBD1 TRBJ2-2 - TRBV11-3 CASSLQGLGELFF TGTGCCAGCAGCCTACAGGGGCTTGGGGAGCTGTTTTTT
- TRBJ1-4 - TRBV2 CASSEKGWSNEKLFF TGTGCCAGCAGTGAGAAGGGGTGGTCTAATGAAAAACTGTTTTTT
- TRBJ2-4 - TRBV23-1 CASRPPPGAAPLAKNIQYF TGCGCCAGCAGGCCCCCCCCGGGTGCCGCACCTCTAGCCAAAAACATTCAGTACTTC
TRBD1 TRBJ2-7 - TRBV7-9 CASSLARETGTPYEQYF TGTGCCAGCAGCTTAGCAAGGGAGACAGGGACCCCCTACGAGCAGTACTTC
- TRBJ2-7 - TRBV11-3 CASSPGSASYEQYF TGTGCCAGCAGCCCCGGGAGCGCATCCTACGAGCAGTACTTC
- TRBJ1-3 once TRBV27 CASSSERDGGNTIYF TGTGCCAGCAGTTCCGAGCGGGACGGTGGAAACACCATATATTTT
- TRBJ2-7 - TRBV6-5 CASSSSSGGEQYF TGTGCCAGCAGCTCTTCATCTGGCGGGGAGCAGTACTTC
- TRBJ1-4 - TRBV30 CAWSPTGLMGEKLFF TGTGCCTGGAGCCCCACTGGACTAATGGGTGAAAAACTGTTTTTT
TRBD1 TRBJ2-3 - TRBV6-5 CASSRTGSTDTQYF TGTGCCAGCTCGAGGACAGGTAGCACAGATACGCAGTATTTT
TRBD2 TRBJ2-1 - TRBV10-2 CASSDGVAGVRDNEQFF TGCGCCAGCAGTGACGGGGTAGCGGGAGTGAGGGACAATGAGCAGTTCTTC
TRBD2 TRBJ2-7 - TRBV6-1 CASSELSGGFYEQYF TGTGCCAGCAGTGAACTTAGCGGGGGCTTCTACGAGCAGTACTTC
TRBD1 TRBJ2-3 once TRBV5-4 CASSPSGGSDTQYF TGTGCCAGCAGCCCTTCAGGGGGTTCAGATACGCAGTATTTT
TRBD1 TRBJ1-1 - TRBV4-1 CASSQARTGGKTEAFF TGCGCCAGCAGCCAAGCCCGGACAGGAGGAAAGACTGAAGCTTTCTTT
- TRBJ1-6 - TRBV10-3 CAISEGWAGKSVDSPLHF TGTGCCATCAGTGAGGGGTGGGCAGGGAAGAGTGTGGATTCACCCCTCCACTTT
TRBD2 TRBJ2-5 - TRBV2 CAGGVRLQETQYF TGTGCCGGGGGGGTCAGGCTCCAAGAGACCCAGTACTTC
- TRBJ1-2 - TRBV29-1 CSVGIDPSYGYTF TGCAGCGTTGGAATCGACCCTAGCTATGGCTACACCTTC
TRBD1 TRBJ1-1 - TRBV11-2 CASSLRAVGDRGIATEAFF TGTGCCAGCAGCTTAAGGGCGGTGGGAGACAGGGGGATTGCGACTGAAGCTTTCTTT
TRBD1 TRBJ1-1 - TRBV5-4 CASSLRTGQAFF TGTGCCAGCAGCCTAAGGACAGGACAGGCTTTCTTT
- TRBJ1-2 - TRBV6-1 CASSEGAYGYTF TGTGCCAGCAGTGAAGGGGCTTATGGCTACACCTTC
- TRBJ1-1 once TRBV2 CASSEARGRHEAFF TGTGCCAGCAGTGAAGCACGGGGAAGACATGAAGCTTTCTTT
- TRBJ1-1 - TRBV2 CASRGQPNTEAFF TGTGCCAGCAGAGGACAGCCGAACACTGAAGCTTTCTTT
TRBD1 TRBJ1-6 - TRBV16 CASSQGQASPLHF TGTGCCAGCAGCCAAGGACAGGCTTCACCCCTCCACTTT
TRBD1 TRBJ2-5 - TRBV9 CASSPTGGRETQYF TGTGCCAGCAGCCCCACAGGGGGCCGGGAGACCCAGTACTTC
TRBD2 TRBJ2-1 - TRBV4-2 CASSRLAGGVGNEQFF TGTGCCAGCAGCCGACTAGCGGGGGGAGTGGGCAATGAGCAGTTCTTC
TRBD2 TRBJ2-5 - TRBV2 CASSGRLAGLEETQYF TGTGCCAGCAGTGGTCGGCTAGCGGGATTAGAAGAGACCCAGTACTTC
TRBD2 TRBJ2-2 - TRBV7-3 CASSSLAGVDTGELFF TGTGCCAGCAGCTCCCTAGCGGGAGTGGACACCGGGGAGCTGTTTTTT
TRBD2 TRBJ2-5 - TRBV10-3 CAISSSGGDQETQYF TGTGCCATCAGTTCTAGCGGGGGGGACCAAGAGACCCAGTACTTC